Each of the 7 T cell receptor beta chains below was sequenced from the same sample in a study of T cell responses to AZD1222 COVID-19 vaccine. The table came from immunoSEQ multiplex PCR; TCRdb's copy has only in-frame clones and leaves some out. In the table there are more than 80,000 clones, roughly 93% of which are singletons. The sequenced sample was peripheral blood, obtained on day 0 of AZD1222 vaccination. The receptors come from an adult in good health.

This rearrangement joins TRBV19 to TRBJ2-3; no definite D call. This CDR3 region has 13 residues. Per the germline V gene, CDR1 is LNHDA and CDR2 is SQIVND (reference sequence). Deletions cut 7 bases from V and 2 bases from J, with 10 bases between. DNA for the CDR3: TGTGCCAGTAACCTCCGGCCCACAGATACGCAGTATTTT. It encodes CASNLRPTDTQYF.

CDR3 loop: CASSDEAGAEAFF. In DNA, the CDR3 is TGTGCCAGCAGCGACGAGGCGGGGGCTGAAGCTTTCTTT. The chain has TRBV7-9 and TRBJ1-1, with a tentative D call TRBD1 (5 bases). The CDR3 is made up of 13 amino acids. Germline CDR1 SEHNR, CDR2 FQNEAQ (reference sequence). The V end lost 5 bases, the J end lost 6 bases, and 13 bases lay between the germline ends.

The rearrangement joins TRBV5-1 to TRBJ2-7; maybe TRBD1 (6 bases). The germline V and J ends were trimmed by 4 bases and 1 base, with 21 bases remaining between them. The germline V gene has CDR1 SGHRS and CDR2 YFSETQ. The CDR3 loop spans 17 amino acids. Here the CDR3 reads CASSPRGGEGSSYEQYF. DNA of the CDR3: TGCGCCAGCAGCCCACGAGGGGGTGAGGGTTCTTCCTACGAGCAGTACTTC.

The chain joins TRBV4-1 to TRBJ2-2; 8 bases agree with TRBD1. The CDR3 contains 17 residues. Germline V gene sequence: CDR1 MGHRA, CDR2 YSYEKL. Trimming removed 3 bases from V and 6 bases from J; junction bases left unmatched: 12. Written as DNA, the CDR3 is TGCGCCAGCAGCCATACCAGGACAGGGTGGATGTCCGGGGAGCTGTTTTTT. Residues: CASSHTRTGWMSGELFF.

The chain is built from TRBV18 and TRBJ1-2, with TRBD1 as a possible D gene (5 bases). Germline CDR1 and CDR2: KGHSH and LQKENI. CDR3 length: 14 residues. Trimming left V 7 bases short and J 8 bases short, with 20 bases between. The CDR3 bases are TGTGCCAGCTTGTCCTCCGAGTTGGAGGGGGGCTACACCTTC. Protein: CASLSSELEGGYTF. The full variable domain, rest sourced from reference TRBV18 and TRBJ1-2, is NAGVMQNPRHLVRRRGQEARLRCSPMKGHSHVYWYRQLPEEGLKFMVYLQKENIIDESGMPKERFSAEFPKEGPSILRIQQVVRGDSAAYFCASLSSELEGGYTFGSGTRLTVV.

The CDR3 spells CATSPAGRNTEAFF. The CDR3 DNA is TGTGCCACCTCCCCGGCAGGCCGGAACACTGAAGCTTTCTTT. The rearrangement uses TRBV10-3 and TRBJ1-1, with unresolved D. The CDR3 runs 14 residues. V shed 10 bases and J shed 1 base, with 16 bases lying between them. The germline V gene has CDR1 ENHRY and CDR2 SYGVKD.

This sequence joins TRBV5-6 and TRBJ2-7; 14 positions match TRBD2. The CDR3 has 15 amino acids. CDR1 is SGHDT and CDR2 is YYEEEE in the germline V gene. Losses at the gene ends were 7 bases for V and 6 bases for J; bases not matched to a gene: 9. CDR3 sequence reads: CASATSGGAGSEQYF. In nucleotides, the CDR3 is TGTGCCAGCGCGACTAGCGGGGGGGCCGGGAGCGAGCAGTACTTC.